The TCR beta chain described here comes from a study of blood T cell repertoires in COVID-19 (dated by TCRdb to 2018 to 2020). Regarding the study in general: The collaborator samples originated in the United States, Italy and Spain and spanned the acute and convalescent phases of COVID-19. The material from the prospective study consisted of cDNA or gDNA derived from T cells, B-cell-depleted T cells, or PBMCs. Deeply sampled blood TCRbeta repertoires from subjects exposed to, actively infected with, or recovered from COVID-19 were included in the dataset. A freely available public database, intended as a resource for researchers studying the immune response to SARS-CoV-2, is where the repertoires were released. Samples were obtained from the ongoing ImmuneRACE study (first 160 participants) and from about 1,300 subjects provided by 6 global collaborators. Nearly every sample came with metadata listing a de-identified subject ID, COVID-19 status, age in years and sex. HLA class I and class II types, where available, came from metadata supplied by the sample provider rather than from assay-based typing.

In regard to this clone: Its binding antigen is unknown. No clone much larger than this one lies a single base away; base qualities are absent.

The immunoSEQ Assay, a bias-controlled multiplex PCR, was used to amplify TCRbeta CDR3 regions from genomic DNA. Per the original workflow: The number of nucleated cells in each sample was estimated by amplification of reference gene primers within the assay. Sequence reads were collapsed and filtered to measure the absolute abundance of every unique TCRbeta CDR3 rearrangement. For each sample, productive Simpson clonality was calculated as the square root of Simpson's diversity index across productive rearrangements. TCRdb took this table from immuneACCESS and kept in-frame rearrangements with V and J called. Such tables lack part of the clones; where checked against another copy, unresolved V genes explain under half of the gap, and the rest is unexplained. The D gene and trimming were derived from the DNA, and the V and J assignments and clone size from that table. For this sample there are under 200,000 clones; about nine tenths appear just once. The ten largest clones add up to under 2% of the sample.

The germline V gene yields MNHEY for CDR1 and SVGEGT for CDR2. Cut back by 4 bases and 4 bases, the V and J ends lie 13 bases apart. From cysteine to phenylalanine, the CDR3 is 14 amino acids long. The sequence is cut down to CDR3 DNA, 42 bases in frame from base 1. What the authors observed across the whole study: The quantity of clinical and demographic metadata differed by source and by participant and was supplied without curation.

Whole blood was collected in K2EDTA tubes by collaborating institutions according to the institutions' own protocols. For TCRbeta analysis, collaborators shipped samples in one of three forms: frozen whole blood, isolated PBMCs, or DNA extracted from either of those sample types. The sequence came from a man aged 18 to 30 with active or convalescent COVID-19. This chain is built from TRBV6-2 or TRBV6-3 and TRBJ1-2, with the D segment identity uncertain. Sequenced sample: peripheral blood. The CDR3 region reads CASSSEGGRYGYTF. The DNA is TGTGCCAGCAGTTCAGAGGGCGGGCGCTATGGCTACACCTTC.